Detailed here is one T cell receptor (beta chain). This record belongs to a study of T cell responses to AZD1222 COVID-19 vaccine. Clones were sequenced by immunoSEQ multiplex PCR, and TCRdb holds only the in-frame ones, with some missing. The sample includes around 140,000 clones, about 90% of them seen just once. CDR1 is LGHNT and CDR2 is FRNRAP in the germline V gene. V lost 1 base to trimming and J lost 4 bases; unmatched junction nucleotides: 2. The CDR3 sequence is 14 residues long. The receptor was derived from an adult who received the AZD1222 COVID-19 vaccine. The chain has TRBV12-5 and TRBJ2-3, with 7 bases matching TRBD1. The sample in question was peripheral blood, obtained 28 days after the second AZD1222 dose. CDR3 protein: CASGLATGADTQYF. Written as DNA, the CDR3 is TGTGCTAGTGGTTTGGCCACAGGGGCAGATACGCAGTATTTT.